The T cell receptor beta chain under discussion was sequenced for a study of T cells in narcolepsy (dated by TCRdb to 2016 to 2019). Looking at the study overall: Patients with narcolepsy type 1 or type 2 (NT1, NT2) were enrolled in the study together with healthy control donors. The study used TCR Vbeta sequencing to track clonotypes in blood and CSF while looking for autoreactive T cells in narcolepsy patients that target self-antigens of hypocretin neurons (hypocretin, TRIB2).

To allow TCR Vbeta sequencing and a comparison with CSF CD8+ T cells, memory CD8+ T cells were sorted ex vivo from the blood of patients. Preparation of the library involved the immunoSEQ multiplex PCR assay. TCRdb re-hosts the immuneACCESS table, in-frame sequences only. Its copies lack some clones; in the studies checked, an unresolved V gene accounts for under half of them, and the cause for the rest is not known. A total of about 10,000 clones appear in this sample, around 70% of them only once. The ten largest make up over 20% of the sample. Overall results and qualifications from the work: According to the report, autoreactive clonotypes were detected serially in the blood of the same patients and of different patients, but not in healthy controls. Plots that compared CSF and blood CD4+ T cell clonotypes from the same patient highlighted HCRT-specific and TRIB2-specific autoreactive clonotypes.

About this clone: There is no known antigen for this receptor. Per-nucleotide qualities are absent, and no much larger clonotype sits a single base away.

For CDR1 and CDR2, the germline V gene (reference sequence) lists LNHNV and YYDKDF. Trimmed from V: 3 bases; trimmed from J: 7 bases; junction bases lacking a gene match: 8. Counted from cysteine to phenylalanine, this CDR3 has 15 amino acids. The only DNA kept is the CDR3, 45 bases in frame from the first base. Input material: CD45RA- memory CD8+ T cells from PBMCs. Interpreted using the paper, the cell subset or site label stands for: memory T cells sorted ex vivo from peripheral blood. The TCR was taken from a human donor with narcolepsy. Recombination joined TRBV15 with TRBJ1-4, and 7 junctional nucleotides match TRBD1. The CDR3 amino acid sequence is: CATSSSGTATEKLFF. The DNA is TGTGCCACCAGCAGTTCCGGGACAGCAACTGAAAAACTGTTTTTT. The full variable domain, completed from the reference TRBV15 and TRBJ1-4 proteins outside the CDR3, reads DAMVIQNPRYQVTQFGKPVTLSCSQTLNHNVMYWYQQKSSQAPKLLFHYYDKDFNNEADTPDNFQSRRPNTSFCFLDIRSPGLGDTAMYLCATSSSGTATEKLFFGSGTQLSVL.